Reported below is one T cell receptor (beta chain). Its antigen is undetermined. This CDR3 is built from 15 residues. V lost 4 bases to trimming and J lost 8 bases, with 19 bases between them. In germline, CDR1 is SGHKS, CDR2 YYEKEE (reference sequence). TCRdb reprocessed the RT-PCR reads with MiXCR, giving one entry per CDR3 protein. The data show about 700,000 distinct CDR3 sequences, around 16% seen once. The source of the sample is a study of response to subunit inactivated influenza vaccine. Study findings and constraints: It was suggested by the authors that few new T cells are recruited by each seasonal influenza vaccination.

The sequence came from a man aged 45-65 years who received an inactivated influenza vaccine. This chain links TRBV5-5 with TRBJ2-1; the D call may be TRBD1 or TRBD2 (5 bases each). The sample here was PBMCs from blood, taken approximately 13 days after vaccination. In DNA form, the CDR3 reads TGTGCCAGCAGCCGAGGCCCAACCCGAGGGGATGAGCAGTTCTTC. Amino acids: CASSRGPTRGDEQFF.